This T cell receptor beta chain was sequenced for a study of Graves' ophthalmopathy and Graves' hyperthyroidism. Whole-study findings and limits: Ophthalmopathy was separated from stable hyperthyroidism by a 13-signature model with approximately 90% sensitivity and roughly 84% specificity.

In this sample, this clonotype turned up many times. What it binds is unknown. TCR beta CDR3 regions were amplified from RNA transcripts. HTBI primers primed a first-round RT-PCR, and a second-round multiplex PCR followed. TCRdb called the multiplex PCR reads again in MiXCR, with one record for every CDR3 protein. The data contain about 500,000 distinct CDR3 sequences, around an eighth of them singletons. Exclusion criteria comprised other autoimmune diseases, uncontrolled infections, pregnancy or lactation in patients. Looked up from germline, CDR1 is GTSNPN and CDR2 is SVGIG (reference sequence). The CDR3 is 13 residues long. V lost 1 base, J lost 8 bases, and 9 bases lay in between.

The chain employs TRBV30 and TRBJ1-6; D is perhaps TRBD1 (5 bases). Sequenced input: blood. The clonotype comes from a woman in her twenties or thirties with Graves' ophthalmopathy. The CDR3 DNA reads as TGTGCCTGGAGTGACAGGACGGATTCACCCCTCCACTTT. Its protein product is CAWSDRTDSPLHF.